This T cell receptor beta chain was profiled in a study of OX40 agonist ivuxolimab in advanced cancers. The overall study: Past anti-PD-1, anti-PD-L1 or anti-CTLA-4 therapy was accepted, and roughly 37% had received some.

V shed 0 bases and J shed 2 bases, with 18 bases lying between them. Germline V lookup: CDR1 MGHRA, CDR2 YSYEKL. This CDR3 contains 18 residues. Using immunoSEQ multiplex PCR, the repertoire was profiled, and TCRdb retains in-frame clones only, with some absent. The table has under 25,000 clones, approximately 78% seen once. Study-level findings and limits: Dosing at 0.1 to 3.0 mg/kg was accompanied by clonal expansion of CD4+ and CD8+ blood T cells by week 6.

This clone was picked up one time. The antigen remains unidentified. The sample in question was CD4+ or CD8+ T cells sorted from blood, obtained in a trial of the OX40 agonist ivuxolimab. The TCR originated in an adult with an advanced solid tumor such as melanoma, head and neck, liver or kidney cancer. This chain uses TRBV4-1 with TRBJ2-3; TRBD1 might be the D (6 bases). In DNA form, the CDR3 reads TGCGCCAGCAGCCAAGATCTCGCCGGGACATCAATCACAGATACGCAGTATTTT. Translation: CASSQDLAGTSITDTQYF.